Reported below is one T cell receptor (beta chain). Its antigen is still unknown. The sample's time point: pre-treatment baseline. Patients with prior systemic cancer treatment, concomitant immunosuppressants, or other active malignancies were excluded. TCRdb's copy holds only in-frame clones and misses some; the assay was immunoSEQ multiplex PCR. The sample has around 13,000 clones, roughly 86% seen once. The data stem from a study of blood T cell dynamics during melanoma immunotherapy. The germline V and J ends were trimmed by 5 bases and 2 bases, with 12 bases remaining between them. Per germline, CDR1 SGHAT and CDR2 FQDESV (reference sequence). The length of the CDR3 is 14 residues. Study-wide results and limits: Disease-control patients' PBMC repertoires became either more clonal or more diverse at W3.

The starting material was blood, obtained from a patient treated with checkpoint blockade. J is TRBJ1-2 and V is TRBV11-1, with no clear D. The sequence derives from a human donor with melanoma. CDR3 in DNA: TGTGCCAGCAGCCACGGACGGATGAACTATGGCTACACCTTC. Translation gives CASSHGRMNYGYTF.